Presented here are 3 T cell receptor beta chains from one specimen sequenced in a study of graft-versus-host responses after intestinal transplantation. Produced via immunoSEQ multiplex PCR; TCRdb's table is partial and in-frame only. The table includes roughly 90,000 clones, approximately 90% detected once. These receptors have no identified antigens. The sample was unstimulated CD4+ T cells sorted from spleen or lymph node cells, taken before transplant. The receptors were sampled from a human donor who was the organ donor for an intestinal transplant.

The CDR3 nucleotides read TGTGCCACCTTACGGGACAGGGGGAATGGCTACACCTTC. This encodes CATLRDRGNGYTF. The V gene is TRBV6-1, the J gene TRBJ1-2, with 11 bases lining up with TRBD1. Germline trimming cut 10 bases from V and 6 bases from J; bases unmatched to any gene: 7. CDR1 and CDR2 (germline): MNHNS, SASEGT. CDR3 length equals 13 residues.

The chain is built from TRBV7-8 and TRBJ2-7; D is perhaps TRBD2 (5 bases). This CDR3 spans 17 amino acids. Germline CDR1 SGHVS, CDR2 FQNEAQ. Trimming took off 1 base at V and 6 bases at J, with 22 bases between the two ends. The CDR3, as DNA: TGTGCCAGCAGCTTAGAGGTGGTGTTGTGGGGTCGGGGCGAGCAGTACTTC. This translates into CASSLEVVLWGRGEQYF.

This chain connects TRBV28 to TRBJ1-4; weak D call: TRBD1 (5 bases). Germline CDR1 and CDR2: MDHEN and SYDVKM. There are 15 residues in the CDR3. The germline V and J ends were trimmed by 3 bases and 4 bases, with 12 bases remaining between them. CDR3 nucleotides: TGTGCCAGCAGTTTCCAACAGGTTTATAATGAAAAACTGTTTTTT. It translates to CASSFQQVYNEKLFF.